One and the same sample provided the 32 T cell receptor beta chains below, sequenced in a study of identical twins. In TCRdb, the 5' RACE reads were re-called with MiXCR into one record per CDR3 protein. The top ten hold approximately 14% of the sample, which has some 730,000 distinct CDR3 sequences, around a sixth seen once. The same sample was also studied in work on T cells expressing NK-cell markers.

Source material: PBMCs. Receptors were obtained from a woman younger than 30 in good health.

This clonotype has just a few counts. The gene calls are TRBV5-5 and TRBJ2-5; a possible D gene is TRBD2 (5 bases). Germline-derived CDR1 and CDR2 are SGHKS and YYEKEE (reference sequence). Trimming took off 3 bases at V and 3 bases at J, with 9 bases between the two ends. The CDR3 runs to 13 residues. The CDR3 nucleotides read TGTGCCAGCAGCTACCCCGGGGAAGAGACCCAGTACTTC. Encoded protein: CASSYPGEETQYF.

This clonotype was picked up a small number of times. The V gene is TRBV12-3 or TRBV12-4, the J gene TRBJ1-2, with D possibly TRBD1 on 6 matching bases. The CDR3 is made up of 15 amino acids. Trimming pared 6 bases from V and 7 bases from J, leaving 21 bases between. CDR3 nucleotide sequence: TGTGCCAGCAGACAACAGGGTTCCTCTCTCTCTGGCTACACCTTC. It specifies CASRQQGSSLSGYTF.

The chain is built from TRBV12-3 or TRBV12-4 and TRBJ1-1; 8 nucleotides match TRBD1. Trimming removed 0 bases from V and 6 bases from J; junction bases left unmatched: 3. This CDR3 has 14 amino acids. DNA of the CDR3: TGTGCCAGCAGTTTAGCTACAGGGGGGGCTGAAGCTTTCTTT. Protein product: CASSLATGGAEAFF.

This chain uses TRBV10-3 with TRBJ2-7; D ambiguous. The CDR3 contains 11 residues. CDR1 and CDR2 from the germline V gene are ENHRY and SYGVKD. The V end lost 6 bases, the J end lost 3 bases, and 6 bases lay between the germline ends. This CDR3 is CAIRDVYEQYF. CDR3 bases: TGTGCCATCAGAGACGTCTACGAGCAGTACTTC.

V gene TRBV10-2 combines with J gene TRBJ2-7; tentative D call: TRBD1 (6 bases). The V gene lost 2 bases and the J gene lost 3 bases, with 14 bases spanning the gap. The CDR3 totals 15 residues. Germline V gives CDR1 WSHSY, CDR2 SAAADI. The CDR3 protein is CASSEGGLYGYEQYF. The DNA of the CDR3 is TGCGCCAGCAGTGAGGGGGGCCTCTACGGCTACGAGCAGTACTTC.

This clonotype showed up just a few times. J is TRBJ2-2 and V is TRBV7-2; 7 nucleotides line up with TRBD1. V gave up 4 bases and J gave up 3 bases; unmatched junction bases: 11. Germline V lookup: CDR1 SGHTA, CDR2 FQGNSA. CDR3 length: 17 amino acids. The CDR3 DNA sequence: TGTGCCAGCAGCTCGACCTGGACAGGCTGGGACACCGGGGAGCTGTTTTTT. Its translation is CASSSTWTGWDTGELFF. The whole variable domain, filled in from reference TRBV7-2 and TRBJ2-2, reads GAGVSQSPSNKVTEKGKDVELRCDPISGHTALYWYRQSLGQGLEFLIYFQGNSAPDKSGLPSDRFSAERTGGSVSTLTIQRTQQEDSAVYLCASSSTWTGWDTGELFFGEGSRLTVL.

This clonotype has a handful of counts. V gene TRBV7-9 combines with J gene TRBJ1-2; D unclear. The germline V gene encodes CDR1 SEHNR and CDR2 FQNEAQ (reference sequence). Deletions cut 2 bases from V and 3 bases from J, with 13 bases between. This CDR3 comprises 15 residues. The CDR3, as DNA: TGTGCCAGCAGCTTATACGAGGGCTGGGACTATGGCTACACCTTC. It is translated as CASSLYEGWDYGYTF.

V is TRBV4-1 and J is TRBJ2-7; D is possibly TRBD1 or TRBD2 (5 bases each). Germline CDR1 and CDR2: MGHRA and YSYEKL. Trimming removed 3 bases from V and 6 bases from J, with 12 bases in between. The CDR3 contains 13 residues. The CDR3 DNA is TGCGCCAGCAGCCAGGGGACGGTGAGCGAGCAGTACTTC. As protein: CASSQGTVSEQYF.

This clonotype was detected a few times. J is TRBJ1-2 and V is TRBV7-9; D gene ambiguous. The CDR3 runs to 14 residues. V was pared by 8 bases and J by 7 bases, with 20 bases between. Germline values: CDR1 SEHNR, CDR2 FQNEAQ (reference sequence). CDR3 loop: CASERRSQRGGYTF. CDR3 coding DNA: TGTGCCAGCGAAAGGAGGTCTCAACGGGGTGGCTACACCTTC.

The chain carries TRBV10-3 and TRBJ2-1; D remains ambiguous. The CDR3 totals 12 residues. Germline loops: CDR1 ENHRY, CDR2 SYGVKD. The V end was cut by 2 bases, the J end by 10 bases, with 9 bases between. The CDR3 bases are TGTGCCATCAGTGAGAACGTGTGGGAGCAGTTCTTC. It codes for CAISENVWEQFF.

The CDR3 nucleotides read TGCAGTGCTAGAGATCGGTTACTAGCGGGAGCCAATGAGCAGTTCTTC. Its translation: CSARDRLLAGANEQFF. The rearrangement links TRBV20-1 to TRBJ2-1; TRBD2 agrees at 11 bases. The CDR3 is made up of 16 amino acids. The V and J ends lost 0 bases and 6 bases, in that order; junction bases with no gene match: 7. The V gene's germline CDR1 is DFQATT and CDR2 SNEGSKA (reference sequence).

A few counts support this clonotype. The chain links TRBV7-8 to TRBJ2-7; D perhaps matches TRBD2 (6 bases). CDR1 SGHVS and CDR2 FQNEAQ come from the germline V gene. This CDR3 is built from 16 residues. Trimming shortened V by 4 bases and J by 2 bases, and 18 bases separated the two germline ends. CDR3 protein: CASSSRDSRRTYEQYF. CDR3 DNA sequence: TGTGCCAGCAGCTCAAGGGACTCTCGGCGTACCTACGAGCAGTACTTC.

The chain combines TRBV18 with TRBJ2-4; either TRBD1 or TRBD2 may fit D (6 bases each). Per germline, CDR1 KGHSH and CDR2 LQKENI. CDR3 length: 15 residues. Trimming stripped 3 bases from V and 6 bases from J, with 15 bases between. The CDR3 protein is CASSPYSGGLNIQYF. The CDR3 bases are TGTGCCAGCTCACCTTATTCCGGGGGCCTAAACATTCAGTACTTC.

The chain carries TRBV10-3 and TRBJ2-2; 10 bases match TRBD2. Germline CDR1 and CDR2: ENHRY and SYGVKD. The CDR3 totals 15 residues. V shed 7 bases, J shed 0 bases, and the junction held 2 bases outside the gene matches. CDR3 nucleotide sequence: TGTGCCATCACTAGCGGGAGCACGAACACCGGGGAGCTGTTTTTT. Amino acid sequence: CAITSGSTNTGELFF.

The V and J genes are TRBV12-3 or TRBV12-4 and TRBJ2-6; TRBD1 aligns across 8 bases. V gave up 2 bases and J gave up 0 bases; unmatched junction bases: 6. This CDR3 region has 18 residues. CDR3 in DNA: TGTGCCAGCAGTTTACCCTACAGGGGGAGCTCTGGGGCCAACGTCCTGACTTTC. Protein sequence: CASSLPYRGSSGANVLTF.

The chain is built from TRBV3-1 and TRBJ1-4; unclear D gene. The CDR3 totals 14 residues. V dropped 2 bases and J dropped 5 bases, with 9 bases sitting between them. Germline CDR1 reads LGHDT; CDR2 reads YNNKEL (reference sequence). The CDR3 region is CASSQRRRNEKLFF. DNA for the CDR3: TGTGCCAGCAGCCAACGTCGGAGGAATGAAAAACTGTTTTTT.

In its sample, this clonotype was seen a few times. V and J are TRBV6-1 and TRBJ2-2; D ambiguous. CDR1 and CDR2 (germline): MNHNS, SASEGT. Trimming took 5 bases from V and 4 from J, leaving 11 bases between them. The CDR3 has 14 residues. CDR3 region: CASSRSSRTGELFF. As DNA, the CDR3 is TGTGCCAGCAGTAGGTCTAGTCGCACCGGGGAGCTGTTTTTT.

The V gene is TRBV11-1, the J gene TRBJ2-3; 7 bases are a match to TRBD2. V was clipped by 1 base and J by 4 bases; unmatched bases: 5. The CDR3 is 15 residues long. Per germline, CDR1 SGHAT and CDR2 FQDESV (reference sequence). The CDR3 spells CASSLDPAGPDTQYF. The CDR3 DNA reads TGTGCCAGCAGCTTAGACCCAGCGGGGCCAGATACGCAGTATTTT.

This clonotype was seen ten or more times. The CDR3, as DNA: TGTGCCAGCAGTTTACGCGAGAGCTACGAGCAGTACTTC. Its translation: CASSLRESYEQYF. J is TRBJ2-7 and V is TRBV27; D ambiguous. There are 13 residues in the CDR3. The germline V gene encodes CDR1 MNHEY and CDR2 SMNVEV (reference sequence). V lost 2 bases and J 3 bases, leaving 8 bases between the germline ends.

The chain links TRBV5-1 to TRBJ1-2; 7 bases are a match to TRBD1. The CDR3 covers 14 residues. Unmatched junction bases numbered 7, after V lost 2 bases and J lost 6 bases. Germline CDR1 SGHRS, CDR2 YFSETQ. The CDR3 here is CASSFRGNRDGYTF. The DNA for the CDR3 is TGCGCCAGCAGCTTCAGGGGGAATAGGGATGGCTACACCTTC.

The V gene is TRBV9, the J gene TRBJ1-6; no reliable D call. The V end lost 4 bases, the J end lost 6 bases, and 14 bases lay between the germline ends. The CDR3 spans 15 residues. Germline CDR1 SGDLS, CDR2 YYNGEE. CDR3 sequence: CASSNPDGSNSPLHF. DNA of the CDR3: TGTGCCAGCAGCAACCCGGACGGATCTAATTCACCCCTCCACTTT.

The rearrangement uses TRBV7-8 and TRBJ2-7; 7 bases are a match to TRBD1. Germline V gene lookup returns CDR1 SGHVS and CDR2 FQNEAQ. The CDR3 has 14 residues. The junction had 3 bases not matched to a gene; V was cut back by 1 base and J by 3 bases. CDR3 region: CASSLEGGHYEQYF. The CDR3 bases are TGTGCCAGCAGCTTAGAAGGGGGCCACTACGAGCAGTACTTC.

This clonotype turned up a few times. V is TRBV5-1 and J is TRBJ1-1; perhaps TRBD1 as D (5 bases). Looked up from germline, CDR1 is SGHRS and CDR2 is YFSETQ. V was shortened by 2 bases and J by 6 bases, with 11 bases between the two germline ends. CDR3 length: 13 amino acids. The CDR3 loop is CASSFGGRAEAFF. The CDR3 coding sequence is TGCGCCAGCAGCTTTGGGGGAAGGGCTGAAGCTTTCTTT.

The chain couples TRBV4-1 to TRBJ2-1; TRBD1 or TRBD2 may be the D gene (5 bases each). Looked up from germline, CDR1 is MGHRA and CDR2 is YSYEKL. V shed 5 bases and J shed 0 bases, with 17 bases lying between them. The CDR3 spans 17 residues. The DNA for the CDR3 is TGCGCCAGCAGCGGGGGTCTAGTGGGGAGCTCCTACAATGAGCAGTTCTTC. Translating gives CASSGGLVGSSYNEQFF.

This clonotype showed up just a few times. The chain carries TRBV6-5 and TRBJ1-3; the D gene is possibly TRBD1 (5 bases). Germline V gene sequence: CDR1 MNHEY, CDR2 SVGAGI. The CDR3 has 14 residues. Deletions cut 2 bases from V and 1 base from J, with 6 bases between. CDR3 nucleotides: TGTGCCAGCAGTTACCAGGGTTCTGGAAACACCATATATTTT. Amino acid sequence: CASSYQGSGNTIYF.

This clonotype was detected once. V gene TRBV6-4 combines with J gene TRBJ2-1; either TRBD1 or TRBD2 may supply D (5 bases each). Deletions cut 8 bases from V and 2 bases from J, with 13 bases between. CDR3 length: 14 amino acids. Germline lookup yields CDR1 MRHNA and CDR2 SNTAGT. The CDR3 sequence is CASAAGTAYNEQFF. The CDR3 DNA sequence: TGTGCCAGCGCAGCCGGGACGGCCTACAATGAGCAGTTCTTC.

J is TRBJ1-1 and V is TRBV10-3; D unresolved. Trimming left V 7 bases short and J 3 bases short, with 6 bases between. Germline values: CDR1 ENHRY, CDR2 SYGVKD. The CDR3 runs to 11 residues. CDR3 nucleotides: TGTGCCATCAAGAAGGACACTGAAGCTTTCTTT. Amino acid sequence: CAIKKDTEAFF.

This clonotype turned up a few times. The chain carries TRBV5-1 and TRBJ1-2; perhaps TRBD1 as D (5 bases). This CDR3 has 17 amino acids. Trimming cost V 0 bases and J 4 bases, with 19 bases left between them. Germline assignment: CDR1 SGHRS and CDR2 YFSETQ. CDR3 bases: TGCGCCAGCAGCTTGGACCTGGGACCTTTATCGGGCTATGGCTACACCTTC. Translated: CASSLDLGPLSGYGYTF.

The chain couples TRBV7-9 to TRBJ2-7; TRBD1 agrees at 7 bases. This CDR3 contains 12 residues. The junction had 2 bases not matched to a gene; V was cut back by 5 bases and J by 4 bases. Germline lookup yields CDR1 SEHNR and CDR2 FQNEAQ (reference sequence). The CDR3 DNA sequence: TGTGCCAGCAGCGCCAGGGGGTACGAGCAGTACTTC. It translates to CASSARGYEQYF.

This chain links TRBV5-6 with TRBJ2-2; D not resolved. The ends were cut back, 3 bases at V and 4 bases at J, with 13 bases in the middle. Germline V gene data show CDR1 as SGHDT and CDR2 as YYEEEE. The CDR3 spans 15 residues. The CDR3 DNA follows: TGTGCCAGCAGCTCACCTCAGCGAAGCACCGGGGAGCTGTTTTTT. It specifies CASSSPQRSTGELFF.

This clonotype has more than one count but fewer than ten. J is TRBJ2-7 and V is TRBV20-1; D might be TRBD2 (6 bases). Germline CDR1 is DFQATT and CDR2 is SNEGSKA (reference sequence). V lost 4 bases and J 3 bases, leaving 16 bases between the germline ends. This CDR3 is 14 amino acids long. The DNA for the CDR3 is TGCAGTGCTAAAGGAGGAGGGCCGAGCTACGAGCAGTACTTC. The encoded protein is CSAKGGGPSYEQYF.

This clonotype has a single count. V usage is TRBV20-1 and J usage is TRBJ2-5; no clear D. The CDR3 contains 13 residues. Germline V gene data show CDR1 as DFQATT and CDR2 as SNEGSKA (reference sequence). Trimming left V 0 bases short and J 5 bases short, with 10 bases between. The CDR3 here is CSARDNLGETQYF. The CDR3, as DNA: TGCAGTGCTAGAGATAACTTGGGGGAGACCCAGTACTTC.